Following are 18 T cell receptor beta chains from one sample sequenced in a study of control samples from healthy donors and cancer patients. The protocol was immunoSEQ multiplex PCR, while the TCRdb copy is restricted to in-frame clones and leaves out a portion. The sample consists of 95,000 to 150,000 clones, approximately 90% of them appearing once. Input material: blood. The receptor source for this set is a woman younger than 35 in good health.

The V gene is TRBV28, the J gene TRBJ1-1; TRBD1 matches at 8 bases. CDR3 size: 16 residues. Looked up from germline, CDR1 is MDHEN and CDR2 is SYDVKM. The J segment lost 1 base and the V segment lost 7 bases, leaving 11 bases of the junction unmatched. CDR3 DNA sequence: TGTGCCAGCATTTACTCTTCAGGGGGCCCGAACACTGAAGCTTTCTTT. Amino acid sequence: CASIYSSGGPNTEAFF.

As concerns this clone: Other DNA sequences within the sample encode an identical CDR3. V usage is TRBV5-5 and J usage is TRBJ1-1; tentatively, D is TRBD1 (6 bases). Germline V gene sequence: CDR1 SGHKS, CDR2 YYEKEE (reference sequence). The CDR3 consists of 14 residues. The V and J ends lost 4 bases and 1 base respectively, with 11 bases between them. CDR3 amino acids: CASSPRTENTEAFF. The CDR3 region has the DNA TGTGCCAGCAGCCCCCGGACAGAGAACACTGAAGCTTTCTTT. Complete variable domain (other parts from reference TRBV5-5 and TRBJ1-1): DAGVTQSPTHLIKTRGQQVTLRCSPISGHKSVSWYQQVLGQGPQFIFQYYEKEERGRGNFPDRFSARQFPNYSSELNVNALLLGDSALYLCASSPRTENTEAFFGQGTRLTVV.

V usage is TRBV10-3 and J usage is TRBJ2-7, with a weak D call TRBD2 (5 bases). This CDR3 spans 13 amino acids. Trimming took 4 bases from V and 2 from J, leaving 9 bases between them. The germline gives CDR1 ENHRY, CDR2 SYGVKD. The chain's CDR3 is CAISVGETYEQYF. DNA for the CDR3: TGTGCCATCAGTGTCGGGGAGACCTACGAGCAGTACTTC.

The chain carries TRBV13 and TRBJ2-3; D possibly uses TRBD1 or TRBD2 (5 bases each). Deletions cut 4 bases from V and 2 bases from J, with 25 bases between. The CDR3 is 19 residues long. Germline lookup yields CDR1 PRHDT and CDR2 FYEKMQ (reference sequence). DNA for the CDR3: TGTGCCAGCAGCTCGTCACGGGGCCAGACCGGGGTTGACACAGATACGCAGTATTTT. It encodes CASSSSRGQTGVDTDTQYF.

The chain is built from TRBV3-1 (or the pseudogene TRBV3-2) and TRBJ2-7; D unresolved. The CDR3 has 11 amino acids. Trimming cost V 4 bases and J 1 base, with 2 bases left between them. Germline CDR1 and CDR2: LGHDT and YNNKEL (reference sequence). The CDR3 DNA reads TGTGCCAGCAGCCTTTCCTACGAGCAGTACTTC. This gives the protein CASSLSYEQYF.

The chain combines TRBV7-8 with TRBJ2-1; D gene unclear. The germline V gene encodes CDR1 SGHVS and CDR2 FQNEAQ. Trimming left V 5 bases short and J 1 base short, with 6 bases between. This CDR3 spans 13 amino acids. In nucleotides, the CDR3 is TGTGCCAGCAGCCCACAGTCCTACAATGAGCAGTTCTTC. Protein: CASSPQSYNEQFF. The variable domain in full, with the rest retrieved from reference TRBV7-8 and TRBJ2-1, is GAGVSQSPRYKVAKRGQDVALRCDPISGHVSLFWYQQALGQGPEFLTYFQNEAQLDKSGLPSDRFFAERPEGSVSTLKIQRTQQEDSAVYLCASSPQSYNEQFFGPGTRLTVL.

This clone was recorded once. The chain couples TRBV4-3 to TRBJ1-1; unclear D gene. Germline V gene data show CDR1 as LGHNA and CDR2 as YSLEER. This CDR3 is built from 16 residues. V lost 1 base and J 1 base, leaving 13 bases between the germline ends. The CDR3 loop reads CASSQGAPLGNTEAFF. The CDR3 nucleotides read TGCGCCAGCAGCCAAGGCGCACCCTTAGGGAACACTGAAGCTTTCTTT.

The chain recombines TRBV6-1 with TRBJ1-5; D might be TRBD1 (5 bases). With 2 bases removed from V and 6 bases from J, the gap between germline ends came to 14 bases. The CDR3 contains 15 residues. Germline CDR1 is MNHNS and CDR2 is SASEGT. The CDR3 protein is CASSEWVKGVQPQHF. In nucleotides, the CDR3 is TGTGCCAGCAGTGAATGGGTCAAAGGGGTTCAGCCCCAGCATTTT.

The chain employs TRBV19 and TRBJ1-2; D ambiguous. CDR1 and CDR2 from the germline V gene are LNHDA and SQIVND (reference sequence). V lost 1 base, J lost 3 bases, and 12 bases lay in between. The CDR3 is 15 amino acids. CDR3 sequence (DNA): TGTGCCAGTAGTATAGCCGGCCGACCCTACTATGGCTACACCTTC. It yields the protein CASSIAGRPYYGYTF.

The chain links TRBV5-1 to TRBJ2-3; D remains unclear. V was cut by 0 bases and J by 2 bases, with 16 bases left in between. The germline V gene has CDR1 SGHRS and CDR2 YFSETQ. The CDR3 is 17 residues long. In DNA, the CDR3 is TGCGCCAGCAGCTTGGGGCCGCTCGCAGGACCCACAGATACGCAGTATTTT. It translates to CASSLGPLAGPTDTQYF.

The gene calls are TRBV19 and TRBJ1-1; 9 bases are shared with TRBD1. Trimming cost V 4 bases and J 0 bases; bases outside gene matches: 6. The CDR3 spans 16 residues. Germline lookup yields CDR1 LNHDA and CDR2 SQIVND (reference sequence). As DNA, the CDR3 is TGTGCCAGTAGTACGTTACAGGGGGCTTTGAACACTGAAGCTTTCTTT. Translation: CASSTLQGALNTEAFF.

This chain links TRBV6-6 with TRBJ1-6; 8 nucleotides line up with TRBD1. Looked up from germline, CDR1 is MNHNY and CDR2 is SVGAGI (reference sequence). This CDR3 is built from 13 residues. V lost 10 bases and J lost 13; bases outside the gene matches: 12. This chain's CDR3 is CATFSGQGSPLHF. The CDR3 bases are TGTGCCACCTTCTCTGGACAGGGCTCTCCCCTCCACTTT.

This clone has only one observation. The V call is TRBV29-1, the J call TRBJ1-1; TRBD1 might be the D (5 bases). This CDR3 has 12 amino acids. Germline V lookup: CDR1 SQVTM, CDR2 ANQGSEA. Trimming took 8 bases from V and 4 from J, leaving 14 bases between them. CDR3 sequence: CSIYSRGTEAFF. The CDR3 DNA reads TGCAGCATCTACTCGAGGGGCACTGAAGCTTTCTTT. Drawing the rest from reference TRBV29-1 and TRBJ1-1, the complete variable domain is SAVISQKPSRDICQRGTSLTIQCQVDSQVTMMFWYRQQPGQSLTLIATANQGSEATYESGFVIDKFPISRPNLTFSTLTVSNMSPEDSSIYLCSIYSRGTEAFFGQGTRLTVV.

This chain connects TRBV7-2 to TRBJ1-1; 8 nucleotides agree with TRBD1. Per the germline V gene, CDR1 is SGHTA and CDR2 is FQGNSA. This CDR3 is built from 14 residues. J lost 8 bases, V lost 5 bases, and 10 bases had no gene match. The CDR3 region has the DNA TGTGCCAGCAGCATCGACAGGGGTCCTTCAGAAGCTTTCTTT. This translates into CASSIDRGPSEAFF. Complete variable domain (other parts from reference TRBV7-2 and TRBJ1-1): GAGVSQSPSNKVTEKGKDVELRCDPISGHTALYWYRQSLGQGLEFLIYFQGNSAPDKSGLPSDRFSAERTGGSVSTLTIQRTQQEDSAVYLCASSIDRGPSEAFFGQGTRLTVV.

This clone has just one count. V gene TRBV7-9 combines with J gene TRBJ2-2, with D possibly matching TRBD1 (6 bases). The germline V gene has CDR1 SEHNR and CDR2 FQNEAQ (reference sequence). There are 16 residues in the CDR3. V gave up 4 bases and J gave up 6 bases, with 18 bases separating them. The CDR3 DNA follows: TGTGCCAGCAGCTCACCCCGGACAGTATCATCCGGGGAGCTGTTTTTT. Encoded protein: CASSSPRTVSSGELFF. The full variable domain, with the rest looked up from reference TRBV7-9 and TRBJ2-2, is DTGVSQNPRHKITKRGQNVTFRCDPISEHNRLYWYRQTLGQGPEFLTYFQNEAQLEKSRLLSDRFSAERPKGSFSTLEIQRTEQGDSAMYLCASSSPRTVSSGELFFGEGSRLTVL.

The table lists this clone with a count of one. This chain joins TRBV3-1 (or the pseudogene TRBV3-2) and TRBJ1-2, with 10 bases aligning to TRBD1. Germline V gives CDR1 LGHDT, CDR2 YNNKEL (reference sequence). The CDR3 length is 16 residues. Germline trimming cut 0 bases from V and 4 bases from J; bases unmatched to any gene: 5. In nucleotides, the CDR3 is TGTGCCAGCAGCCAAGATTCGACAGGGGGCCTCTATGGCTACACCTTC. Translation gives CASSQDSTGGLYGYTF.

This clone was found once. This chain uses TRBV3-1 (or the pseudogene TRBV3-2) with TRBJ2-1, with TRBD2 as a possible D gene (5 bases). The germline CDR1 and CDR2 sequences are LGHDT and YNNKEL (reference sequence). Trimming stripped 1 base from V and 7 bases from J, with 8 bases between. This CDR3 has 13 amino acids. The CDR3: CASSQGWRNEQFF. In nucleotides, the CDR3 is TGTGCCAGCAGCCAAGGGTGGAGGAATGAGCAGTTCTTC.

This chain uses TRBV25-1 with TRBJ1-2; D is unclear. Germline V CDR1 and CDR2: MGHDK, SYGVNS. V lost 5 bases and J lost 4, with 11 bases in between. This CDR3 spans 13 amino acids. CDR3 DNA: TGTGCCAGCAGTCGGGGTACGGCCTATGGCTACACCTTC. Protein: CASSRGTAYGYTF.